This T cell receptor (beta chain) was captured by sequencing in a study of control samples from healthy donors and cancer patients (dated by TCRdb to the early 2020s). Including cysteine and phenylalanine, the CDR3 has 13 amino acids. Only CDR3 DNA is held: 39 bases, read in frame from base 1. CDR1 and CDR2 (MDHEN, SYDVKM) derive from the germline V gene. V is shortened by 6 bases, J by 0 bases, and the region joining them spans 5 bases. The protocol used for the library was the immunoSEQ multiplex PCR assay. Sourced from immuneACCESS, this table was stored by TCRdb with only in-frame sequences that have V and J called. A share of the clones is absent; for the studies checked, an unresolved V gene accounts for under half, and the remainder has no known explanation. This sample is represented by some 87,000 clones; roughly 82% of them were singletons. The ten largest clones take up around a tenth of the sample.

Regarding this clone: It has no known antigen specificity. Qualities for individual bases were not recorded, and no much larger clone is one base off.

The sequence links TRBV28 to TRBJ1-4, with the D segment identity uncertain. The TCR was taken from a man in his 60s with head and neck cancer. The sequencing sample was made of PBMCs. The sequenced DNA is TGTGCCAGCAGGGGCGCAACTAATGAAAAACTGTTTTTT. It codes for CASRGATNEKLFF.